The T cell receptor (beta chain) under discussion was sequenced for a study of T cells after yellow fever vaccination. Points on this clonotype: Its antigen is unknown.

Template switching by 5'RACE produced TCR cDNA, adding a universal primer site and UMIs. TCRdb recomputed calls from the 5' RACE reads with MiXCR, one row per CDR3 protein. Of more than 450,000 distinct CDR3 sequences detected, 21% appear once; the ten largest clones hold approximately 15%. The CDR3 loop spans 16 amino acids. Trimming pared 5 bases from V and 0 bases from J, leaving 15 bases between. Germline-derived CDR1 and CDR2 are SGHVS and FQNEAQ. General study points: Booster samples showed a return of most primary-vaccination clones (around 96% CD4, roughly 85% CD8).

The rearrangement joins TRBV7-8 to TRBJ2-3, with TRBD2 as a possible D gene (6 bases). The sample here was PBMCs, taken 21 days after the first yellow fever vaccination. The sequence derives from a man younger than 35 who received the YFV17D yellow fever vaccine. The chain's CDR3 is CASSRTGEPSTDTQYF. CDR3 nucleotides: TGTGCCAGCAGCCGAACGGGGGAACCTAGCACAGATACGCAGTATTTT.